The present TCR beta chain was sequenced within a study of blood T cell repertoires in COVID-19. Two negative PCRs, clearance, or symptom resolution were required of recovered Cohort 3 donors. Only in-frame clones appear in the TCRdb table, and some are missing; sequencing was by immunoSEQ multiplex PCR. Of around 400,000 clones listed, roughly four fifths were seen once; the top ten hold roughly 5.1%. The sample consisted of PBMCs or T cells enriched from blood (not recorded which). The source is a woman between 50 and 59 years old who had recovered from COVID-19.

CDR3 in amino acids: CASKPGQTNTEAFF. CDR3 DNA: TGTGCCAGCAAACCTGGACAGACGAACACTGAAGCTTTCTTT. The J gene is TRBJ1-1, the V gene TRBV7-9, with D perhaps TRBD1 (6 bases). The CDR3 spans 14 residues. V lost 7 bases, J lost 1 base, and 13 bases lay in between. CDR1 is SEHNR, CDR2 FQNEAQ, per germline (reference sequence).